This TCR beta chain was documented in a study of blood T cell repertoires in COVID-19. As originally analysed: Amplifying reference gene primers gave estimates of nucleated cell counts. Repertoires were generated with immunoSEQ multiplex PCR, while TCRdb's copy carries only in-frame clones and drops some. The DNA gave D and trimming, while V, J and clone size come from that table. The table records about 250,000 clones, 75% to 90% of them present only once. The participants were between about 18 and 90 years old and came from 20 to 30 US areas. Sequencing input: PBMCs or T cells enriched from blood (not recorded which). The clonotype comes from a woman under 30 who had recovered from COVID-19.

CDR3 in DNA: TGTGCCACCAGGGACAGGGGGCAGGGGGAGACCCAGTACTTC. Protein: CATRDRGQGETQYF. The V and J genes are TRBV19 and TRBJ2-5; the match to TRBD1 covers 12 bases. J was trimmed by 5 bases and V by 10 bases; bases with no gene match: 8. Germline assignment: CDR1 LNHDA and CDR2 SQIVND (reference sequence). This CDR3 spans 14 amino acids.